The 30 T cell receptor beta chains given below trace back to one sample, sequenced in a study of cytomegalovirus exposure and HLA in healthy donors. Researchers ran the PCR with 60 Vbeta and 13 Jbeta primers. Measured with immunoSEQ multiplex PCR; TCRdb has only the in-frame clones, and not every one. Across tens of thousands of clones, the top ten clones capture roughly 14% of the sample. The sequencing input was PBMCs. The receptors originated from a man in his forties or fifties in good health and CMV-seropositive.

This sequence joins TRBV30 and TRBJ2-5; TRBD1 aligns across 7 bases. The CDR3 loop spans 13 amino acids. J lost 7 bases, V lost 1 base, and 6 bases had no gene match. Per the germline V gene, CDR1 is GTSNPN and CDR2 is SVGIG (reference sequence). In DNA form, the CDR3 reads TGTGCCTGGAGTGACAGGGGCTCGGGGACCCAGTACTTC. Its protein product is CAWSDRGSGTQYF. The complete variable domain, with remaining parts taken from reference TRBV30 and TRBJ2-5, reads SQTIHQWPATLVQPVGSPLSLECTVEGTSNPNLYWYRQAAGRGLQLLFYSVGIGQISSEVPQNLSASRPQDRQFILSSKKLLLSDSGFYLCAWSDRGSGTQYFGPGTRLLVL.

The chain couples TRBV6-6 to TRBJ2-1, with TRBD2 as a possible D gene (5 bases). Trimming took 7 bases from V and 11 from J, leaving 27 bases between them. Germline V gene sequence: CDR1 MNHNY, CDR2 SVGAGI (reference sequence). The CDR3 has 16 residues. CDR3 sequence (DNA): TGTGCCAGCACCCTTTATCCCCCGGGAAGGACGGTCCAGCAGTTCTTC. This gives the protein CASTLYPPGRTVQQFF.

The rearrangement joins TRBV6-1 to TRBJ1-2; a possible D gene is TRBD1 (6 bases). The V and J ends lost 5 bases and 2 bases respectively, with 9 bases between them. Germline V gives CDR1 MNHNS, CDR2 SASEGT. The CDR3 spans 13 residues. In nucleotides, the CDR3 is TGTGCCAGCAGTCCTGGGACAAACTATGGCTACACCTTC. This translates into CASSPGTNYGYTF.

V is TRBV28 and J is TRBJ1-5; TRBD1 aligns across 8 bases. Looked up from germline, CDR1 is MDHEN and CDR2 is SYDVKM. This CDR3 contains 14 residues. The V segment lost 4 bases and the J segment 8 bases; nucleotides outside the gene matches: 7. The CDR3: CASSSGQGREPQHF. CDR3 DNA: TGTGCCAGCAGTTCTGGACAGGGCCGAGAGCCCCAGCATTTT.

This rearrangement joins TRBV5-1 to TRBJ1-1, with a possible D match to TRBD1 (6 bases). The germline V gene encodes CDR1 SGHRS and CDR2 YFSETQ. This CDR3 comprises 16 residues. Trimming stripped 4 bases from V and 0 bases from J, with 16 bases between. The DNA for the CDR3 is TGCGCCAGCAGCCCGGGGGGTGGGGACATGAACACTGAAGCTTTCTTT. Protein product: CASSPGGGDMNTEAFF.

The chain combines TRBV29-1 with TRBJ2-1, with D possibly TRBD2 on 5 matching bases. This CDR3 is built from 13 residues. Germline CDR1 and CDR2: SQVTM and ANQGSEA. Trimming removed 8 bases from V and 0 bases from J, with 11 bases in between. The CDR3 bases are TGCAGCATCGGGAAACCCTCCTACAATGAGCAGTTCTTC. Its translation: CSIGKPSYNEQFF.

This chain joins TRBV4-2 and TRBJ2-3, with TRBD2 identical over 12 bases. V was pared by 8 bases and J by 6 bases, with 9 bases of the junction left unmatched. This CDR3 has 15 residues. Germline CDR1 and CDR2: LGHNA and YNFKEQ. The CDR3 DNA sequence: TGTGCCAGCTCTACGCCGGGACTAGCGGGCGATACGCAGTATTTT. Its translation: CASSTPGLAGDTQYF.

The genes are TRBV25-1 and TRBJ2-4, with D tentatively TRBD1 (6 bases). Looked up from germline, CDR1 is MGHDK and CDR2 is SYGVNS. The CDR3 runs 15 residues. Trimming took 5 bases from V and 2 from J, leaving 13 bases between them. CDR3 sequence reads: CASSPDRPTKNIQYF. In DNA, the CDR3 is TGTGCCAGCAGTCCTGACAGGCCGACCAAAAACATTCAGTACTTC.

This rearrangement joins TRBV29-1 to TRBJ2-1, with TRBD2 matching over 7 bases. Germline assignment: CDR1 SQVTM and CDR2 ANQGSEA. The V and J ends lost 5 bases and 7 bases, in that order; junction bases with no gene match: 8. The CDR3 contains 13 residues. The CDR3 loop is CSVISGAGNEQFF. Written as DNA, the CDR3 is TGCAGCGTTATCAGCGGAGCGGGGAATGAGCAGTTCTTC.

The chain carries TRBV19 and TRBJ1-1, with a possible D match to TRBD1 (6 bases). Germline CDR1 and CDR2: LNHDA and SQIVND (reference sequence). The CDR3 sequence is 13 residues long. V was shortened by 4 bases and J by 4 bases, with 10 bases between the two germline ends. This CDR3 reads CASSRQGGTEAFF. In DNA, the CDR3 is TGTGCCAGTAGTAGACAAGGGGGCACTGAAGCTTTCTTT.

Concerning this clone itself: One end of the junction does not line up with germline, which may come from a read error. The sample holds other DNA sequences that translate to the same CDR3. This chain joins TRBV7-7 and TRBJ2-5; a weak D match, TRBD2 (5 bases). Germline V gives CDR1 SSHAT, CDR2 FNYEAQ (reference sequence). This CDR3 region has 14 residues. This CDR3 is CASSLRARGETQYF. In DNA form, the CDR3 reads TGTGCTAGCAGCTTACGCGCCAGAGGGGAGACCCAGTACTTC.

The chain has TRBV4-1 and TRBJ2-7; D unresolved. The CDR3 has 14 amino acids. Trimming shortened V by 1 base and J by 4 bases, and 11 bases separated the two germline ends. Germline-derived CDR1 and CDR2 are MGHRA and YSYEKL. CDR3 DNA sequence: TGCGCCAGCAGCCAAGTTTTTCTGGAGTACGAGCAGTACTTC. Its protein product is CASSQVFLEYEQYF.

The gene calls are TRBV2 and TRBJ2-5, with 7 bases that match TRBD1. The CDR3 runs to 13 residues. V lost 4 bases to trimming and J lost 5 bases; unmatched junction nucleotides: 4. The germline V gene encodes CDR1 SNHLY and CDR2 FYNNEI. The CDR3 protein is CASSGQGWETQYF. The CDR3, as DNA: TGTGCCAGCAGTGGACAGGGATGGGAGACCCAGTACTTC.

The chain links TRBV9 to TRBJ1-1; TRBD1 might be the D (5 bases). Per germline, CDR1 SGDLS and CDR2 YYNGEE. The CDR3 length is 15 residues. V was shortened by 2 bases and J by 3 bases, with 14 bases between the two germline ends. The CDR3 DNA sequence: TGTGCCAGCAGCGTTGGCAGGGTAGGGGACACTGAAGCTTTCTTT. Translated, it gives CASSVGRVGDTEAFF.

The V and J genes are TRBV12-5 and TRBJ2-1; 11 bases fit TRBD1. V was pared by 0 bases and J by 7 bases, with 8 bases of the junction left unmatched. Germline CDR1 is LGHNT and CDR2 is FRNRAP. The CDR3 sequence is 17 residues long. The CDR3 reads CASGLVLGTGGGNEQFF. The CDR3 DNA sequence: TGTGCTAGTGGTTTGGTACTGGGGACAGGGGGTGGGAATGAGCAGTTCTTC.

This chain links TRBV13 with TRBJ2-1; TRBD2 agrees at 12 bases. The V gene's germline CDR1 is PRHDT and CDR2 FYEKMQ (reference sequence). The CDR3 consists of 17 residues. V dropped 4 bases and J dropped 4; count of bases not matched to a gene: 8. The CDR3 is CASSSLAGGGAYNEQFF. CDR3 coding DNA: TGTGCCAGCAGCTCCCTAGCGGGAGGGGGGGCTTACAATGAGCAGTTCTTC.

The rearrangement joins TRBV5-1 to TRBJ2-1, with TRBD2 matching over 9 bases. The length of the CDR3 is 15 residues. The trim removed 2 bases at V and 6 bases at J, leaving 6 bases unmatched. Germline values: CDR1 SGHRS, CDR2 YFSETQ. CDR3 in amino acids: CASSLLGLAINEQFF. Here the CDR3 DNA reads TGCGCCAGCAGCTTACTCGGACTAGCGATCAATGAGCAGTTCTTC.

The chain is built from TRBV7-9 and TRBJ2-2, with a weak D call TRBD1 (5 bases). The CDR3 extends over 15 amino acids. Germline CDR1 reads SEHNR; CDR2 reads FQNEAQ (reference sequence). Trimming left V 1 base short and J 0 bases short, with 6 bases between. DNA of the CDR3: TGTGCCAGCAGCTTAGGGGGCGCGAACACCGGGGAGCTGTTTTTT. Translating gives CASSLGGANTGELFF.

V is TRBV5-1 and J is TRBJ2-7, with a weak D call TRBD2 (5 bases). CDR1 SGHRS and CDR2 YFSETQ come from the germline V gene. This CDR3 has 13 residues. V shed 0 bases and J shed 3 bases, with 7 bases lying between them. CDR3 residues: CASSLVGNYEQYF. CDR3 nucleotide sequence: TGCGCCAGCAGCTTGGTCGGGAACTACGAGCAGTACTTC.

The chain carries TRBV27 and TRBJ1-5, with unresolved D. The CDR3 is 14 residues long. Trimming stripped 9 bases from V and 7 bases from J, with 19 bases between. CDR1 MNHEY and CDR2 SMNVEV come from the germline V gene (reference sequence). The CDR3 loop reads CASSHPGSEQPQHF. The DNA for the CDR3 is TGTGCCAGTTCCCACCCCGGGTCGGAACAGCCCCAGCATTTT.

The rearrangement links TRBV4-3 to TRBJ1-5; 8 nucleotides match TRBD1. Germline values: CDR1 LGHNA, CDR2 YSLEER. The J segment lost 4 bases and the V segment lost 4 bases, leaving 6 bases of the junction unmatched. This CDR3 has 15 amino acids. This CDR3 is CASSPETGVNQPQHF. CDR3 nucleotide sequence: TGCGCCAGCAGCCCTGAGACAGGGGTTAATCAGCCCCAGCATTTT.

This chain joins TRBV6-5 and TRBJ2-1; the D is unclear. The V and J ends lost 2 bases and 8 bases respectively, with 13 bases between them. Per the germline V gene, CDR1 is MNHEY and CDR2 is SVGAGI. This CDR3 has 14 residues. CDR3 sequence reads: CASSYVPRPDEQFF. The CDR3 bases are TGTGCCAGCAGTTACGTTCCTCGCCCGGATGAGCAGTTCTTC.

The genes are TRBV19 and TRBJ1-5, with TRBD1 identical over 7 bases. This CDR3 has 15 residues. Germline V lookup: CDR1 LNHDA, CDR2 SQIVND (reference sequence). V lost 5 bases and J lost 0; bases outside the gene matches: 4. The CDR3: CASSPYRGSNQPQHF. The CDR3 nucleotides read TGTGCCAGTAGTCCCTACAGGGGTAGCAATCAGCCCCAGCATTTT. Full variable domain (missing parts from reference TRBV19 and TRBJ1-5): DGGITQSPKYLFRKEGQNVTLSCEQNLNHDAMYWYRQDPGQGLRLIYYSQIVNDFQKGDIAEGYSVSREKKESFPLTVTSAQKNPTAFYLCASSPYRGSNQPQHFGDGTRLSIL.

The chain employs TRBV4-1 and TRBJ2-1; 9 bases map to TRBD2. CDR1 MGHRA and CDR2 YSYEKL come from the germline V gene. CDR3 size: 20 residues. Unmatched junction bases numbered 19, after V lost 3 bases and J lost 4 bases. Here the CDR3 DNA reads TGCGCCAGCAGCCAGCCCCAGTCTAGCGGGACGCAGAAGAGATACAATGAGCAGTTCTTC. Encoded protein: CASSQPQSSGTQKRYNEQFF.

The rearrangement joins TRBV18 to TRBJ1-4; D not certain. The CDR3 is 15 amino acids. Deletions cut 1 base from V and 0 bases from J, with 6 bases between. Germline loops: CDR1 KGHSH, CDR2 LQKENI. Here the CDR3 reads CASSPRAPTNEKLFF. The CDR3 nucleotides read TGTGCCAGCTCACCACGGGCTCCAACTAATGAAAAACTGTTTTTT.

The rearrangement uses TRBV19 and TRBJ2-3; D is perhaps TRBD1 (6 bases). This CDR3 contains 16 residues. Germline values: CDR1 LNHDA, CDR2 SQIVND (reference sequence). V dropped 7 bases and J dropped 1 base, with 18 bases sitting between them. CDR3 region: CASKSREAGGTDTQYF. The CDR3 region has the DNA TGTGCCAGTAAATCCCGCGAGGCAGGGGGCACAGATACGCAGTATTTT.

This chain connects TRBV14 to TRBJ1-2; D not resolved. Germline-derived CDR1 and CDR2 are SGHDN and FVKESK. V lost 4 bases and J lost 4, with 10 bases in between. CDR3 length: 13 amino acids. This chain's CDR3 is CASSPRVGYGYTF. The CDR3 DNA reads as TGTGCCAGCAGCCCTCGGGTAGGCTATGGCTACACCTTC.

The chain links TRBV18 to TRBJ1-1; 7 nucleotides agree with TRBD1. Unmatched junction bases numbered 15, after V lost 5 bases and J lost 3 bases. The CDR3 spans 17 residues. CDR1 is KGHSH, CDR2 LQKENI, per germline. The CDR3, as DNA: TGTGCCAGCTCATTACACCCGGGACAGCGTGCTGACACTGAAGCTTTCTTT. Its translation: CASSLHPGQRADTEAFF.

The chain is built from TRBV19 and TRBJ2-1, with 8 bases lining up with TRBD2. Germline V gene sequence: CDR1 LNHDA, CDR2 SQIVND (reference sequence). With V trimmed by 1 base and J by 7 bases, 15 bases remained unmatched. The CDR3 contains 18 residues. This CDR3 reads CASSIVVTVAGRQNEQFF. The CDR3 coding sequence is TGTGCCAGTAGTATAGTGGTCACGGTAGCGGGGCGCCAGAATGAGCAGTTCTTC. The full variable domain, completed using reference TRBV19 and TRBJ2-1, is DGGITQSPKYLFRKEGQNVTLSCEQNLNHDAMYWYRQDPGQGLRLIYYSQIVNDFQKGDIAEGYSVSREKKESFPLTVTSAQKNPTAFYLCASSIVVTVAGRQNEQFFGPGTRLTVL.

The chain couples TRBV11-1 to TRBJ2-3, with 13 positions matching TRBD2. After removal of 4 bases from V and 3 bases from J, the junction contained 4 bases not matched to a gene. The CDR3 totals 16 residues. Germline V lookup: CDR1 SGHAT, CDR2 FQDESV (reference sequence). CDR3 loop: CASSYGLAGATDTQYF. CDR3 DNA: TGTGCCAGCAGCTACGGACTAGCGGGAGCAACAGATACGCAGTATTTT.